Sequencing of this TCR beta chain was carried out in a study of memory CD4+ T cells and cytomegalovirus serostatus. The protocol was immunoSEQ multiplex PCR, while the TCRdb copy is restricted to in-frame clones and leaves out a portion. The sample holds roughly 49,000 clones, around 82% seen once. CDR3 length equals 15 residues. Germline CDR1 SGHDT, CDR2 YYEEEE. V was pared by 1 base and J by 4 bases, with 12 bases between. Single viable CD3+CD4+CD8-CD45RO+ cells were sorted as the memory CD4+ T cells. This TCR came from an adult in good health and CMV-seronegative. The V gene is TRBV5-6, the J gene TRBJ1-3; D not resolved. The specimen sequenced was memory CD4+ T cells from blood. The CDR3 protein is CASSLFGGSGNTIYF. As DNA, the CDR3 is TGTGCCAGCAGCTTGTTTGGTGGATCGGGAAACACCATATATTTT. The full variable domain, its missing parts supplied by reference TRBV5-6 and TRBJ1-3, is DAGVTQSPTHLIKTRGQQVTLRCSPKSGHDTVSWYQQALGQGPQFIFQYYEEEERQRGNFPDRFSGHQFPNYSSELNVNALLLGDSALYLCASSLFGGSGNTIYFGEGSWLTVV.